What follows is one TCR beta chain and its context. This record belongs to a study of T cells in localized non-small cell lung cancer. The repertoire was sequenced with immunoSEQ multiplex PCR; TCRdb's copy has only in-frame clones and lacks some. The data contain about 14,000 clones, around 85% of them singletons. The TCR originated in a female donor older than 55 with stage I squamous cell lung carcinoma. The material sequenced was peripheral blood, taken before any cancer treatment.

CDR3 coding DNA: TGTGCCAGCAGTGGACAGTTCACCGGGGAGCTGTTTTTT. It yields the protein CASSGQFTGELFF. The chain carries TRBV6-1 and TRBJ2-2; a weak D match, TRBD1 (5 bases). The CDR3 runs 13 residues. Germline assignment: CDR1 MNHNS and CDR2 SASEGT. V lost 4 bases and J lost 4, with 7 bases in between.